One sample yielded the 32 T cell receptor beta chains listed below, sequenced in a study of blood T cell repertoires in COVID-19. TCRdb's copy holds only in-frame clones and misses some; the assay was immunoSEQ multiplex PCR. The sample yields roughly 300,000 clones, less than 85% seen once. The material sequenced was PBMCs or T cells enriched from blood (not recorded which). The receptors shown here come from a woman between 50 and 59 years old who had recovered from COVID-19.

Only one count was recorded for this clone. The chain joins TRBV7-7 to TRBJ2-2, with TRBD2 matching over 14 bases. This CDR3 contains 16 residues. J gave up 6 bases and V 3 bases, and 3 bases lay outside the gene matches. Germline V gene lookup returns CDR1 SSHAT and CDR2 FNYEAQ (reference sequence). CDR3: CASSFRLAGGPGELFF. The CDR3 DNA reads as TGTGCCAGCAGCTTCAGACTAGCGGGGGGGCCCGGGGAGCTGTTTTTT.

DNA of the CDR3: TGCGCCAGCAGCTTGGACCAGGGGTATGAAAAACTGTTTTTT. Protein sequence: CASSLDQGYEKLFF. The chain joins TRBV5-1 to TRBJ1-4, with D perhaps TRBD1 (6 bases). Germline V lookup: CDR1 SGHRS, CDR2 YFSETQ. CDR3 length: 14 amino acids. V shed 0 bases and J shed 6 bases, with 9 bases lying between them.

The genes are TRBV7-9 and TRBJ1-1; TRBD1 aligns across 10 bases. The trim removed 0 bases at V and 7 bases at J, leaving 8 bases unmatched. The length of the CDR3 is 16 residues. CDR1 is SEHNR, CDR2 FQNEAQ, per germline (reference sequence). In DNA form, the CDR3 reads TGTGCCAGCAGCTTAGCCTGGACAGGGGGTGGGATTGAAGCTTTCTTT. This sequence encodes CASSLAWTGGGIEAFF.

This clone has a single count. In this CDR3 the conserved last residue, phenylalanine or tryptophan, is missing, so a read error is likely. No DNA is shown, since the ends of the CDR3 on it are uncertain; the CDR3 is the one TCRdb lists. This chain uses TRBV10-1 with TRBJ2-3; TRBD1 is the table's D call and was not checked against the DNA. From its first to its last residue, the CDR3 has 13 amino acids. Germline V gives CDR1 WNHNN, CDR2 SYGVQD (reference sequence). CDR3 amino acids: CASSESIGVPPIL.

This rearrangement joins TRBV5-1 to TRBJ2-2, with D possibly being TRBD2 (5 bases). Trimming removed 0 bases from V and 7 bases from J, with 10 bases in between. Germline values: CDR1 SGHRS, CDR2 YFSETQ. This CDR3 has 14 amino acids. CDR3 region: CASSLVGGGGELFF. The CDR3 DNA sequence: TGCGCCAGCAGCTTGGTCGGAGGCGGCGGGGAGCTGTTTTTT.

This clone was counted a few times. The J gene is TRBJ2-5, the V gene TRBV6-5, with TRBD1 as a possible D gene (6 bases). Trimming pared 6 bases from V and 1 base from J, leaving 9 bases between. This CDR3 spans 13 amino acids. Germline CDR1 and CDR2: MNHEY and SVGAGI. CDR3 protein: CASRTGSQETQYF. The DNA for the CDR3 is TGTGCCAGCAGAACAGGGTCCCAAGAGACCCAGTACTTC.

J is TRBJ1-1 and V is TRBV12-5, with D uncertain. Trimming shortened V by 7 bases and J by 1 base, and 10 bases separated the two germline ends. The CDR3 covers 13 residues. Germline loops: CDR1 LGHNT, CDR2 FRNRAP. Here the CDR3 reads CASDHIANTEAFF. The CDR3 bases are TGTGCTAGTGACCATATAGCGAACACTGAAGCTTTCTTT.

The chain is built from TRBV15 and TRBJ1-4; TRBD1 matches at 11 bases. Per the germline V gene, CDR1 is LNHNV and CDR2 is YYDKDF (reference sequence). The CDR3 runs 19 residues. J gave up 3 bases and V 2 bases, and 11 bases lay outside the gene matches. In DNA, the CDR3 is TGTGCCACCAGCAGACTGAAGGGACAGGGGGTAAAGGCTAATGAAAAACTGTTTTTT. It translates to CATSRLKGQGVKANEKLFF.

The chain uses TRBV15 and TRBJ1-1; 9 bases fit TRBD1. Trimming took 3 bases from V and 2 from J; bases not matched to a gene: 4. This CDR3 is 15 amino acids long. Germline CDR1 LNHNV, CDR2 YYDKDF (reference sequence). The CDR3, as DNA: TGTGCCACCAGCAGGAGACAGGGGGGAAACACTGAAGCTTTCTTT. Its protein is CATSRRQGGNTEAFF. Full variable domain (rest looked up from reference TRBV15 and TRBJ1-1): DAMVIQNPRYQVTQFGKPVTLSCSQTLNHNVMYWYQQKSSQAPKLLFHYYDKDFNNEADTPDNFQSRRPNTSFCFLDIRSPGLGDTAMYLCATSRRQGGNTEAFFGQGTRLTVV.

J is TRBJ1-1 and V is TRBV6-5; D gene uncertain. Between the trimmed V and J ends, which lost 7 bases and 1 base, there was a span of 13 bases. The CDR3 consists of 14 residues. Germline CDR1 and CDR2: MNHEY and SVGAGI. CDR3 sequence reads: CASTQSQQNTEAFF. The CDR3 DNA reads TGTGCCAGCACCCAGTCACAGCAGAACACTGAAGCTTTCTTT.

This clone was counted once. The chain is built from TRBV7-9 and TRBJ2-1, with D possibly TRBD2 on 6 matching bases. V lost 4 bases to trimming and J lost 5 bases, with 12 bases between them. The CDR3 is made up of 14 amino acids. Looked up from germline, CDR1 is SEHNR and CDR2 is FQNEAQ (reference sequence). The CDR3 DNA follows: TGTGCCAGCAGCTCCGGGACTTCTAACAATGAGCAGTTCTTC. Translated, it gives CASSSGTSNNEQFF. Supplemented by reference TRBV7-9 and TRBJ2-1, the full variable domain reads DTGVSQNPRHKITKRGQNVTFRCDPISEHNRLYWYRQTLGQGPEFLTYFQNEAQLEKSRLLSDRFSAERPKGSFSTLEIQRTEQGDSAMYLCASSSGTSNNEQFFGPGTRLTVL.

This clone has just a few counts. The chain recombines TRBV11-2 with TRBJ1-1; D is ambiguous. The CDR3 is 14 amino acids. Trimming removed 5 bases from V and 0 bases from J, with 10 bases in between. Germline CDR1 SGHAT, CDR2 FQNNGV. The CDR3 region is CASSPGIMNTEAFF. The CDR3 coding sequence is TGTGCCAGCAGCCCAGGAATAATGAACACTGAAGCTTTCTTT.

This clone has more than one count but fewer than ten. The rearrangement uses TRBV5-1 and TRBJ1-1; D perhaps matches TRBD1 (5 bases). CDR1 and CDR2 from the germline V gene are SGHRS and YFSETQ. V gave up 4 bases and J gave up 1 base, with 14 bases separating them. The CDR3 runs 15 residues. The CDR3 nucleotides read TGCGCCAGCAGCACGAAACAGGAATCGAACACTGAAGCTTTCTTT. As protein: CASSTKQESNTEAFF.

The rearrangement joins TRBV28 to TRBJ1-4; D uncertain. The V and J ends lost 4 bases and 3 bases respectively, with 9 bases between them. CDR1 and CDR2 (germline): MDHEN, SYDVKM. The CDR3 consists of 14 residues. Here the CDR3 DNA reads TGTGCCAGCAGTTCGGGGTCCCCTAATGAAAAACTGTTTTTT. It is translated as CASSSGSPNEKLFF.

The genes are TRBV6-2 or TRBV6-3 and TRBJ2-1, with D perhaps TRBD1 (6 bases). V dropped 2 bases and J dropped 6 bases, with 8 bases sitting between them. The CDR3 spans 13 residues. The germline CDR1 and CDR2 sequences are MNHEY and SVGEGT. The CDR3 region has the DNA TGTGCCAGCAGTTACACCAGGGGCAATGAGCAGTTCTTC. Translated, it gives CASSYTRGNEQFF.

The chain is built from TRBV10-1 and TRBJ2-1; 13 bases agree with TRBD2. V gave up 4 bases and J gave up 3 bases; unmatched junction bases: 15. This CDR3 comprises 20 residues. Per germline, CDR1 WNHNN and CDR2 SYGVQD (reference sequence). CDR3 in DNA: TGCGCCAGCAGTGGGGGGGACGGACTAGCGGGGGCCCTTGACTACAATGAGCAGTTCTTC. It translates to CASSGGDGLAGALDYNEQFF.

The CDR3 is CASSKGGGGNQPQHF. In DNA form, the CDR3 reads TGTGCCAGCAGCAAAGGGGGAGGTGGCAATCAGCCCCAGCATTTT. The chain links TRBV21-1 to TRBJ1-5. TRBV21-1 is deemed a pseudogene. This CDR3 has 15 amino acids.

This clone has just one count. V is TRBV6-2 or TRBV6-3 and J is TRBJ2-5, with 9 bases matching TRBD2. Germline loops: CDR1 MNHEY, CDR2 SVGEGT. The ends lost 5 bases at V and 4 bases at J; junction bases unmatched: 8. The CDR3 has 15 residues. CDR3 nucleotide sequence: TGTGCCAGCAGTGATCGGCTAGCGGGGACAGAGACCCAGTACTTC. This codes for CASSDRLAGTETQYF.

The rearrangement joins TRBV19 to TRBJ1-5; tentative D call: TRBD1 (5 bases). This CDR3 contains 15 residues. V gave up 8 bases and J gave up 6 bases, with 20 bases separating them. Per the germline V gene, CDR1 is LNHDA and CDR2 is SQIVND (reference sequence). CDR3 protein: CASGDEPGGGQPQHF. In nucleotides, the CDR3 is TGTGCCAGTGGGGACGAACCGGGGGGGGGTCAGCCCCAGCATTTT.

V is TRBV20-1 and J is TRBJ2-3, with D possibly matching TRBD1 (5 bases). This CDR3 spans 11 amino acids. V shed 2 bases and J shed 9 bases, with 9 bases lying between them. The germline V gene has CDR1 DFQATT and CDR2 SNEGSKA (reference sequence). As DNA, the CDR3 is TGCAGTGCTAGAAGCAGGGCCACGCAGTATTTT. Translation: CSARSRATQYF.

The chain has TRBV5-1 and TRBJ2-5; D unclear. CDR3 length: 13 amino acids. V lost 2 bases and J 5 bases, leaving 10 bases between the germline ends. The germline CDR1 and CDR2 sequences are SGHRS and YFSETQ. The CDR3 DNA follows: TGCGCCAGCAGCTTAAAACCCGCGGAGACCCAGTACTTC. Its protein is CASSLKPAETQYF.

This chain connects TRBV6-6 to TRBJ2-1; 8 bases are a match to TRBD2. Germline CDR1 MNHNY, CDR2 SVGAGI (reference sequence). The length of the CDR3 is 15 residues. The ends lost 2 bases at V and 5 bases at J; junction bases unmatched: 5. The CDR3 DNA is TGTGCCAGCAGTTACAGCGGGAGCGGTGACAATGAGCAGTTCTTC. This translates into CASSYSGSGDNEQFF.

The CDR3 spells CASSLELPPSRTYEQYF. CDR3 bases: TGTGCCAGCAGCTTAGAATTGCCGCCTTCTAGGACCTACGAGCAGTACTTC. V is TRBV11-2 and J is TRBJ2-7; D is uncertain. Germline CDR1 and CDR2: SGHAT and FQNNGV. V was pared by 0 bases and J by 2 bases, with 17 bases between. The CDR3 totals 17 residues.

The chain has TRBV30 and TRBJ2-3, with 8 bases matching TRBD1. The CDR3 extends over 15 amino acids. Unmatched junction bases numbered 11, after V lost 4 bases and J lost 5 bases. The V gene's germline CDR1 is GTSNPN and CDR2 SVGIG (reference sequence). CDR3 sequence: CAWTDRGKPLDTQYF. CDR3 sequence (DNA): TGTGCCTGGACCGACAGGGGAAAACCCTTAGATACGCAGTATTTT.

V and J are TRBV6-5 and TRBJ1-5, with 10 bases matching TRBD1. V shed 7 bases and J 6 bases; nucleotides not matched to a gene: 6. Looked up from germline, CDR1 is MNHEY and CDR2 is SVGAGI. The CDR3 totals 14 residues. The CDR3 loop reads CASTLDRGRQPQHF. CDR3 in DNA: TGTGCCAGCACCCTAGACAGGGGGCGTCAGCCCCAGCATTTT.

The chain couples TRBV28 to TRBJ2-7; D possibly corresponds to TRBD2 (6 bases). CDR3 length: 12 amino acids. Between the trimmed V and J ends, which lost 7 bases and 5 bases, there was a span of 12 bases. CDR1 is MDHEN, CDR2 SYDVKM, per germline. CDR3 sequence (DNA): TGTGCCAGCACGCGTCGGGGGAACGAGCAGTACTTC. Translating gives CASTRRGNEQYF.

The chain couples TRBV9 to TRBJ1-2; D not certain. Germline CDR1 and CDR2: SGDLS and YYNGEE. The CDR3 extends over 15 amino acids. The ends were cut back, 4 bases at V and 4 bases at J, with 17 bases in the middle. The CDR3: CASSPDVGSIYGYTF. The CDR3 nucleotides read TGTGCCAGCAGCCCCGATGTCGGGTCAATCTATGGCTACACCTTC.

The genes are TRBV6-2 or TRBV6-3 and TRBJ1-5, with D possibly being TRBD1 (6 bases). This CDR3 is 14 amino acids long. The ends were cut back, 3 bases at V and 7 bases at J, with 13 bases in the middle. CDR1 MNHEY and CDR2 SVGEGT come from the germline V gene. The CDR3: CASSYYPRGQPQHF. The CDR3, as DNA: TGTGCCAGCAGTTATTACCCCAGGGGACAGCCCCAGCATTTT.

The chain carries TRBV11-3 and TRBJ2-1, with 12 bases matching TRBD2. CDR1 and CDR2 (germline): SGHNT, YENEEA. This CDR3 region has 15 residues. V trimming: 5 bases; J trimming: 4 bases; junction bases outside the gene matches: 3. In DNA, the CDR3 is TGTGCCAGCAGCCCTGGACTAGCGGGGTACAATGAGCAGTTCTTC. Its translation is CASSPGLAGYNEQFF.

This sequence joins TRBV30 and TRBJ1-4, with D hard to call. The CDR3 runs to 13 residues. The V end lost 0 bases, the J end lost 8 bases, and 10 bases lay between the germline ends. CDR1 GTSNPN and CDR2 SVGIG come from the germline V gene (reference sequence). CDR3: CAWSVQIWEKLFF. In nucleotides, the CDR3 is TGTGCCTGGAGTGTACAGATTTGGGAAAAACTGTTTTTT.

This chain joins TRBV9 and TRBJ2-2; unclear D gene. The CDR3 has 11 amino acids. The V and J ends lost 4 bases and 7 bases respectively, with 5 bases between them. Germline V gives CDR1 SGDLS, CDR2 YYNGEE. The CDR3 is CASSSYGELFF. The CDR3 DNA reads TGTGCCAGCAGCTCTTACGGGGAGCTGTTTTTT. Variable domain in full (rest from reference TRBV9 and TRBJ2-2): DSGVTQTPKHLITATGQRVTLRCSPRSGDLSVYWYQQSLDQGLQFLIQYYNGEERAKGNILERFSAQQFPDLHSELNLSSLELGDSALYFCASSSYGELFFGEGSRLTVL.

The chain carries TRBV30 and TRBJ2-7; perhaps TRBD2 as D (7 bases). CDR1 GTSNPN and CDR2 SVGIG come from the germline V gene (reference sequence). V gave up 0 bases and J gave up 0 bases, with 15 bases separating them. The CDR3 loop spans 16 amino acids. The CDR3 region has the DNA TGTGCCTGGAGTGTAAGGGGGGGCCCTTACTCCTACGAGCAGTACTTC. It encodes CAWSVRGGPYSYEQYF.